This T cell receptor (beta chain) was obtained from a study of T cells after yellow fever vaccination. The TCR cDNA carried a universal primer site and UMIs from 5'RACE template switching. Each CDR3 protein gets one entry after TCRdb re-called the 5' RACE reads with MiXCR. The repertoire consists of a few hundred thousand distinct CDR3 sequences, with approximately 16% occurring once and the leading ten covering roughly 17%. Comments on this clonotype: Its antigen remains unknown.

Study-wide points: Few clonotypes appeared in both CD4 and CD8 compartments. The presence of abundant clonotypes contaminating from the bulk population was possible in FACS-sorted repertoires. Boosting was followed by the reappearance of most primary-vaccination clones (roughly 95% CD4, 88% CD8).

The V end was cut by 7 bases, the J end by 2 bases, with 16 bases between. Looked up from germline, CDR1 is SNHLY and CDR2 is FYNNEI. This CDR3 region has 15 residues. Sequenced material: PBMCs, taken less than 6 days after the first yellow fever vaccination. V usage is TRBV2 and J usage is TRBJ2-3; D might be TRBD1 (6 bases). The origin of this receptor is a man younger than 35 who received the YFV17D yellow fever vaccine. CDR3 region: CASIGGNFSTDTQYF. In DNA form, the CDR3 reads TGTGCCAGCATAGGGGGTAACTTCTCCACAGATACGCAGTATTTT.